This record covers a single T cell receptor (beta chain). The antigen is not known. This specimen belongs to a study of shared clonotypes between healthy human individuals. Whole-study findings and limits: Across a few donors, naive CD4 shared around 5.3%, naive CD8 3.5% to 4%, memory CD4 roughly 2.5%, memory CD8 0.4% to 0.5%. The generation probabilities recorded for non-shared clonotypes fell below those of clonotypes shared by all four donors. The expectation was that sequencing depth would affect clonotype sharing among donors.

Some clones are missing from TCRdb's copy, which holds only in-frame ones; the method was immunoSEQ multiplex PCR. The table records 1,500,000 or so clones, approximately 98.5% of them present only once. CDR1 is DFQATT and CDR2 is SNEGSKA in the germline V gene (reference sequence). The germline V and J ends were trimmed by 4 bases and 6 bases, with 10 bases remaining between them. The CDR3 spans 11 residues. This sequence joins TRBV20-1 and TRBJ2-7; D unresolved. This clonotype originated in a man younger than 45 in good health. Specimen: naive CD4+ T cells sorted from blood. Subset described: CD45RA+ positively selected. The CDR3 sequence is CSAKDKPEQYF. CDR3 DNA sequence: TGCAGTGCTAAGGATAAACCCGAGCAGTACTTC.